Presented here are 26 T cell receptor beta chains from one specimen sequenced in a study of glioma-infiltrating T cells. Using RNA template, CDR3s of TCR alpha and beta were amplified with iRepertoire arm-PCR. TCRdb reanalysed the multiplex PCR reads using MiXCR and keeps one entry per CDR3 protein. The data hold around 130,000 distinct CDR3 sequences, with about 22% observed a single time. Sequencing was performed on glioma tissue, nonneoplastic brain tissue, or PBMCs (not recorded which). These receptors were collected from a human donor with low-grade glioma or glioblastoma, undergoing nonglioma brain surgery, or in good health (not recorded which).

This clonotype was counted ten times or more. This chain connects TRBV6-2 or TRBV6-3 to TRBJ2-1, with a possible D match to TRBD2 (6 bases). CDR3 length: 14 residues. Germline CDR1 and CDR2: MNHEY and SVGEGT. Trimming cost V 6 bases and J 5 bases, with 14 bases left between them. The CDR3 coding sequence is TGTGCCAGCAGCGTTGCGGGACGTAACAATGAGCAGTTCTTC. This sequence encodes CASSVAGRNNEQFF.

This clonotype was found many times. The genes are TRBV24-1 and TRBJ2-5; no reliable D call. Trimming cost V 6 bases and J 5 bases, with 9 bases left between them. Germline-derived CDR1 and CDR2 are KGHDR and SFDVKD. There are 12 residues in the CDR3. In DNA, the CDR3 is TGTGCCACCAGTCAAATGGGGGAGACCCAGTACTTC. Its translation is CATSQMGETQYF.

The chain carries TRBV6-6 and TRBJ1-5; tentatively, D is TRBD1 (5 bases). Trimming took 4 bases from V and 6 from J, leaving 10 bases between them. Per the germline V gene, CDR1 is MNHNY and CDR2 is SVGAGI (reference sequence). There are 13 residues in the CDR3. The CDR3 sequence is CASSCSGGQPQHF. The DNA of the CDR3 is TGTGCCAGCAGTTGCTCGGGGGGTCAGCCCCAGCATTTT.

The rearrangement joins TRBV6-4 to TRBJ2-3; possibly TRBD2 for D (7 bases). This CDR3 has 13 residues. Germline V gene lookup returns CDR1 MRHNA and CDR2 SNTAGT. V was shortened by 9 bases and J by 3 bases, with 13 bases between the two germline ends. CDR3 DNA sequence: TGTGCCAGTCGGGGGGCAGGGACAGATACGCAGTATTTT. It encodes CASRGAGTDTQYF.

This clonotype came up a few times. The chain couples TRBV29-1 to TRBJ2-3; D is unresolved. CDR1 SQVTM and CDR2 ANQGSEA come from the germline V gene. The length of the CDR3 is 10 residues. V lost 7 bases and J 0 bases, leaving 2 bases between the germline ends. The CDR3 DNA is TGCAGCGGTAGCACAGATACGCAGTATTTT. This gives the protein CSGSTDTQYF.

The J gene is TRBJ1-4, the V gene TRBV7-7; tentatively, D is TRBD1 (5 bases). Trimming shortened V by 4 bases and J by 10 bases, and 16 bases separated the two germline ends. The germline CDR1 and CDR2 sequences are SSHAT and FNYEAQ (reference sequence). This CDR3 is 14 amino acids long. In nucleotides, the CDR3 is TGTGCCAGCAGCTCGGAGCAGGGCGAGGGAAAACTGTTTTTT. Protein sequence: CASSSEQGEGKLFF.

Worth noting for this clonotype: Being one base from a much bigger clone, this may be a read error. This sequence joins TRBV14 and TRBJ1-1; D remains ambiguous. Germline CDR1 and CDR2: SGHDN and FVKESK. V lost 1 base, J lost 4 bases, and 10 bases lay in between. The CDR3 has 14 amino acids. CDR3 region: CASSQAGMSTEAFF. CDR3 DNA: TGTGCCAGCAGCCAAGCAGGTATGAGCACTGAAGCTTTCTTT. Full variable domain (remainder filled in from reference TRBV14 and TRBJ1-1): EAGVTQFPSHSVIEKGQTVTLRCDPISGHDNLYWYRRVMGKEIKFLLHFVKESKQDESGMPNNRFLAERTGGTYSTLKVQPAELEDSGVYFCASSQAGMSTEAFFGQGTRLTVV.

This clonotype came up a few times. The chain combines TRBV2 with TRBJ2-2; D may be TRBD1 (6 bases). The V gene lost 2 bases and the J gene lost 8 bases, with 12 bases spanning the gap. CDR1 is SNHLY and CDR2 is FYNNEI in the germline V gene. This CDR3 spans 14 amino acids. DNA of the CDR3: TGTGCCAGCAGTGAAAGCAGGGGCGGAGGGGAGCTGTTTTTT. Encoded protein: CASSESRGGGELFF. The complete variable domain, with remaining parts taken from reference TRBV2 and TRBJ2-2, reads EPEVTQTPSHQVTQMGQEVILRCVPISNHLYFYWYRQILGQKVEFLVSFYNNEISEKSEIFDDQFSVERPDGSNFTLKIRSTKLEDSAMYFCASSESRGGGELFFGEGSRLTVL.

The rearrangement joins TRBV7-2 to TRBJ2-2; TRBD2 matches at 12 bases. This CDR3 contains 17 residues. Per the germline V gene, CDR1 is SGHTA and CDR2 is FQGNSA. The ends lost 5 bases at V and 4 bases at J; junction bases unmatched: 8. CDR3 in DNA: TGTGCCAGCAGCCATAGTTGGACTAGCGGGGCCACCGGGGAGCTGTTTTTT. It translates to CASSHSWTSGATGELFF.

This clonotype is termed large (0.1 to 1%). The rearrangement links TRBV6-1 to TRBJ2-2, with no clear D. CDR3 length: 17 residues. Germline V gives CDR1 MNHNS, CDR2 SASEGT. V was cut by 0 bases and J by 1 base, with 12 bases left in between. CDR3 amino acids: CASSEASSIWNTGELFF. The CDR3 nucleotides read TGTGCCAGCAGTGAAGCTAGCTCGATTTGGAACACCGGGGAGCTGTTTTTT.

This clonotype was picked up many times. V gene TRBV7-9 combines with J gene TRBJ1-2; D unclear. CDR1 and CDR2 from the germline V gene are SEHNR and FQNEAQ (reference sequence). The V end was cut by 3 bases, the J end by 1 base, with 6 bases between. The CDR3 runs 13 residues. Here the CDR3 DNA reads TGTGCCAGCAGCTTGCCGAATAACTATGGCTACACCTTC. Its protein product is CASSLPNNYGYTF.

The V call is TRBV11-2, the J call TRBJ2-5, with TRBD2 matching over 9 bases. CDR3 length: 18 residues. J gave up 0 bases and V 1 base, and 9 bases lay outside the gene matches. Germline V lookup: CDR1 SGHAT, CDR2 FQNNGV. Here the CDR3 DNA reads TGTGCCAGCAGCTTAGGGGAAGCGGGGGGTTTGTACCAAGAGACCCAGTACTTC. It yields the protein CASSLGEAGGLYQETQYF.

V and J are TRBV7-2 and TRBJ2-5; 11 nucleotides line up with TRBD2. This CDR3 spans 15 amino acids. From germline, CDR1 is SGHTA and CDR2 FQGNSA. V shed 9 bases and J 0 bases; nucleotides not matched to a gene: 6. CDR3 residues: CARRLAGSYQETQYF. In DNA, the CDR3 is TGTGCCAGAAGACTAGCGGGGTCGTACCAAGAGACCCAGTACTTC.

As concerns this clonotype: A much larger clone is a single base away; this may be a read error. In DNA, the CDR3 is TGTGCCAGCAGGAGCCTTCAGCGGGGGGGGGGTCGGGATACGCAGTGTTTT. It yields the protein CASRSLQRGGGRDTQCF. The genes are TRBV6-2 or TRBV6-3 and TRBJ2-3; 10 bases are shared with TRBD2. CDR1 and CDR2 (germline): MNHEY, SVGEGT. The CDR3 loop spans 17 amino acids.

The table lists this clonotype with a few counts. V and J are TRBV6-1 and TRBJ1-5; 8 nucleotides match TRBD1. There are 15 residues in the CDR3. From germline, CDR1 is MNHNS and CDR2 SASEGT. Trimming cost V 7 bases and J 3 bases; bases outside gene matches: 8. This CDR3 is CASILDRAINQPQHF. CDR3 in DNA: TGTGCCAGCATTCTGGACAGGGCGATCAATCAGCCCCAGCATTTT.

The chain links TRBV28 to TRBJ2-5, with 12 bases lining up with TRBD2. CDR3 size: 15 residues. The V gene end was trimmed by 1 base and the J gene end by 4 bases; junction bases not matched to a gene: 1. From germline, CDR1 is MDHEN and CDR2 SYDVKM. CDR3 sequence reads: CASSLSSGGVETQYF. The DNA of the CDR3 is TGTGCCAGCAGTTTATCTAGCGGGGGGGTAGAGACCCAGTACTTC.

Many counts were recorded for this clonotype. The junction and the germline gene differ at one end; a read error may be behind it. V and J are TRBV20-1 and TRBJ1-2; D uncertain. Germline V lookup: CDR1 DFQATT, CDR2 SNEGSKA (reference sequence). This CDR3 comprises 9 residues. CDR3 sequence (DNA): TGCAGTGCTAGAGCCGGGGAGGGCTTC. It translates to CSARAGEGF.

In this sample, this clonotype turned up a few times. The gene calls are TRBV4-1 and TRBJ2-5, with 9 nucleotides matching TRBD2. Per the germline V gene, CDR1 is MGHRA and CDR2 is YSYEKL. V dropped 1 base and J dropped 5; count of bases not matched to a gene: 11. The CDR3 loop spans 17 amino acids. The CDR3 DNA sequence: TGCGCCAGCAGCCAAGCCTCCCCGCGGGGGGGCCCTGAGACCCAGTACTTC. It translates to CASSQASPRGGPETQYF.

The V gene is TRBV7-9, the J gene TRBJ2-7; a possible D gene is TRBD2 (6 bases). CDR1 is SEHNR and CDR2 is FQNEAQ in the germline V gene (reference sequence). Between the trimmed V and J ends, which lost 5 bases and 6 bases, there was a span of 14 bases. This CDR3 comprises 13 residues. The CDR3 here is CASSPKAGSEQYV. CDR3 nucleotide sequence: TGTGCCAGCAGCCCAAAAGCGGGTAGCGAGCAGTACGTC.

At least ten counts were recorded for this clonotype. V is TRBV28 and J is TRBJ1-1, with D hard to call. V shed 7 bases and J shed 2 bases, with 5 bases lying between them. Germline CDR1 MDHEN, CDR2 SYDVKM. This CDR3 region has 11 residues. Written as DNA, the CDR3 is TGTGCCAGCACCCTAAACACTGAAGCTTTCTTT. This encodes CASTLNTEAFF.

As regards this clonotype: A much more abundant neighbour one base away suggests this may be a read error. This chain uses TRBV6-1 with TRBJ1-2; D is undetermined. This CDR3 spans 14 amino acids. V gave up 11 bases and J gave up 2 bases, with 18 bases separating them. Germline CDR1 MNHNS, CDR2 SASEGT. CDR3 sequence reads: CAGITSGPNYGYTF. For the CDR3, the DNA is TGTGCCGGCATCACATCCGGGCCCAACTATGGCTACACCTTC.

This clonotype was seen repeatedly, ten times or more. The chain has TRBV24-1 and TRBJ2-5; tentatively, D is TRBD2 (5 bases). The CDR3 has 14 residues. CDR1 KGHDR and CDR2 SFDVKD come from the germline V gene. Between the trimmed V and J ends, which lost 9 bases and 3 bases, there was a span of 16 bases. CDR3 bases: TGTGCCACCGGTGGGTTGGGGAGAGAAGAGACCCAGTACTTC. It codes for CATGGLGREETQYF.

The chain recombines TRBV7-3 with TRBJ2-7; weak D call: TRBD1 (6 bases). Germline CDR1 reads SGHTA; CDR2 reads FQGTGA. CDR3 length: 13 residues. V lost 5 bases and J lost 3, with 11 bases in between. The CDR3 nucleotides read TGTGCCAGCAGCCCGACAGGAGGCTACGAGCAGTACGTC. This sequence encodes CASSPTGGYEQYV.

The rearrangement joins TRBV4-1 to TRBJ2-1; 11 nucleotides align to TRBD2. Trimming removed 4 bases from V and 4 bases from J; junction bases left unmatched: 9. The CDR3 sequence is 17 residues long. Germline-derived CDR1 and CDR2 are MGHRA and YSYEKL. In DNA form, the CDR3 reads TGCGCCAGCAGCCTTACCCAACTAGCGGGGGTTTACAATGAGCAGTTCTTC. It is translated as CASSLTQLAGVYNEQFF.

As for this clonotype: This may come from a read error, since a much larger clone is one base off. The V call is TRBV4-1, the J call TRBJ1-4, with 7 bases matching TRBD1. Germline-derived CDR1 and CDR2 are MGHRA and YSYEKL. Trimming removed 9 bases from V and 6 bases from J; junction bases left unmatched: 13. This CDR3 is built from 15 residues. The CDR3 loop is CASGQVGRVDEKLFF. In DNA, the CDR3 is TGCGCCAGTGGACAGGTGGGACGGGTGGATGAAAAACTGTTTTTT.

V gene TRBV24-1 combines with J gene TRBJ2-5; possible D gene TRBD1, 5 bases. The germline V and J ends were trimmed by 1 base and 4 bases, with 12 bases remaining between them. This CDR3 contains 15 residues. The germline V gene encodes CDR1 KGHDR and CDR2 SFDVKD. The CDR3 sequence: CATSDFRQKGETQYF. The CDR3 DNA reads as TGTGCCACCAGTGATTTCCGACAGAAAGGAGAGACCCAGTACTTC.